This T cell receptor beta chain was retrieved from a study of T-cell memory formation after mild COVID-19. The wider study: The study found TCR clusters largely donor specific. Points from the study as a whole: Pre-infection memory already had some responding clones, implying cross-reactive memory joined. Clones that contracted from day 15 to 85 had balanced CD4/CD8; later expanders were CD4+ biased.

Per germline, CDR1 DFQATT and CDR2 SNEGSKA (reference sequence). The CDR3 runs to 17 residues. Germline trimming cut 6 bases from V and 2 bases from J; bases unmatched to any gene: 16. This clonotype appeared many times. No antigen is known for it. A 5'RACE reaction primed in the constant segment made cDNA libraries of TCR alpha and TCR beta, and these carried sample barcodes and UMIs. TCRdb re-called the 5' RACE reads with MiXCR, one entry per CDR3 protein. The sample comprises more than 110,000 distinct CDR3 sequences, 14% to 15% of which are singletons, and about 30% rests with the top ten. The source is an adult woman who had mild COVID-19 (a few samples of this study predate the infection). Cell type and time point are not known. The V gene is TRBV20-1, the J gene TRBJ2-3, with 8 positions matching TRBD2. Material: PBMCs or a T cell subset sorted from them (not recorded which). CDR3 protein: CSASFLLVAGITDTQYF. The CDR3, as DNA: TGCAGTGCGTCATTCCTGTTAGTAGCGGGGATCACAGATACGCAGTATTTT.